A single sample is the source of the 20 T cell receptor beta chains below, sequenced in a study of a mutant IDH1 vaccine in newly diagnosed glioma. Time point: baseline, week 1 (first vaccination visit). Treatment in this sample: pre-vaccination baseline after standard-of-care therapy. Profiled with immunoSEQ multiplex PCR; TCRdb holds only in-frame clones, not every one. The sample has about 25,000 clones, 85% to 95% seen once. This material consisted of PBMCs, taken from a glioma patient treated with radiotherapy, temozolomide or both. These receptor sequences come from a man between 35 and 55 years old with glioma.

This clone appeared once. This chain connects TRBV9 to TRBJ1-5; maybe TRBD1 (6 bases). This CDR3 contains 14 residues. Germline V lookup: CDR1 SGDLS, CDR2 YYNGEE. V lost 4 bases, J lost 5 bases, and 13 bases lay in between. The CDR3 spells CASSPGQPDQPQHF. CDR3 bases: TGTGCCAGCAGCCCAGGACAGCCCGATCAGCCCCAGCATTTT.

The V call is TRBV18, the J call TRBJ1-3; D ambiguous. This CDR3 has 16 amino acids. The ends were cut back, 2 bases at V and 0 bases at J, with 11 bases in the middle. Germline V gene data show CDR1 as KGHSH and CDR2 as LQKENI. The CDR3 coding sequence is TGTGCCAGCTCACCAAAAGCGGGCGTCTCTGGAAACACCATATATTTT. It yields the protein CASSPKAGVSGNTIYF.

This rearrangement joins TRBV7-3 to TRBJ1-1; D is uncertain. CDR1 is SGHTA, CDR2 FQGTGA, per germline. The V gene lost 0 bases and the J gene lost 1 base, with 3 bases spanning the gap. This CDR3 spans 13 amino acids. The CDR3 DNA sequence: TGTGCCAGCAGCTTAACCAGGAACACTGAAGCTTTCTTT. Protein product: CASSLTRNTEAFF.

The rearrangement links TRBV11-1 to TRBJ1-2; D is possibly TRBD1 (6 bases). The V end lost 8 bases, the J end lost 2 bases, and 24 bases lay between the germline ends. Germline-derived CDR1 and CDR2 are SGHAT and FQDESV (reference sequence). The CDR3 totals 17 residues. This CDR3 reads CASRFGGGQGGNYGYTF. CDR3 bases: TGTGCCAGCCGATTTGGGGGGGGGCAGGGCGGCAACTATGGCTACACCTTC.

The chain couples TRBV13 to TRBJ2-7, with D possibly matching TRBD2 (6 bases). CDR3 size: 15 residues. In germline, CDR1 is PRHDT, CDR2 FYEKMQ (reference sequence). V was pared by 0 bases and J by 3 bases, with 12 bases between. The CDR3 region is CASSLGGAGGYEQYF. The CDR3 nucleotides are TGTGCCAGCAGCTTAGGCGGGGCCGGGGGCTACGAGCAGTACTTC.

The genes are TRBV7-8 and TRBJ2-3; D may match TRBD1 or TRBD2 (5 bases each). CDR1 SGHVS and CDR2 FQNEAQ come from the germline V gene. The CDR3 spans 14 residues. V was pared by 3 bases and J by 1 base, with 8 bases between. The CDR3 sequence is CASSLGVGTDTQYF. The CDR3 DNA sequence: TGTGCCAGCAGCTTGGGGGTGGGCACAGATACGCAGTATTTT.

This chain joins TRBV10-3 and TRBJ1-4; 10 nucleotides agree with TRBD1. J lost 4 bases, V lost 6 bases, and 8 bases had no gene match. This CDR3 has 16 amino acids. In germline, CDR1 is ENHRY, CDR2 SYGVKD. The DNA of the CDR3 is TGTGCCATCAGCCCGACAGGGGGCGCTGGTAATGAAAAACTGTTTTTT. Amino acid sequence: CAISPTGGAGNEKLFF.

This clone appeared a single time. The CDR3 loop is CASSYRQETQYF. In DNA form, the CDR3 reads TGTGCCAGCAGTTACCGCCAAGAGACCCAGTACTTC. The gene calls are TRBV6-6 and TRBJ2-5; D is uncertain. V lost 2 bases, J lost 1 base, and 2 bases lay in between. Germline V gives CDR1 MNHNY, CDR2 SVGAGI (reference sequence). The CDR3 is made up of 12 amino acids.

The chain couples TRBV5-1 to TRBJ2-5; 10 bases line up with TRBD2. CDR1 is SGHRS, CDR2 YFSETQ, per germline. The CDR3 has 16 amino acids. Trimming cost V 4 bases and J 5 bases; bases outside gene matches: 11. CDR3 DNA: TGCGCCAGCAGCCCCGGGCTAGCGGGAGTGGGGGAGACCCAGTACTTC. Translation gives CASSPGLAGVGETQYF.

This clone was detected once. This rearrangement joins TRBV6-1 to TRBJ2-6; D tentatively reads TRBD1 or TRBD2 (5 bases each). Looked up from germline, CDR1 is MNHNS and CDR2 is SASEGT. Deletions cut 2 bases from V and 0 bases from J, with 11 bases between. This CDR3 comprises 17 residues. The CDR3 DNA reads TGTGCCAGCAGTGAATTTGTAGGGACCTCTGGGGCCAACGTCCTGACTTTC. It specifies CASSEFVGTSGANVLTF.

The chain combines TRBV30 with TRBJ1-2, with TRBD1 matching 9 bases. Germline lookup yields CDR1 GTSNPN and CDR2 SVGIG (reference sequence). J gave up 6 bases and V 3 bases, and 8 bases lay outside the gene matches. The CDR3 totals 14 residues. CDR3 sequence reads: CAWRSPGTGNGYTF. The CDR3 coding sequence is TGTGCCTGGAGGTCCCCCGGGACAGGGAATGGCTACACCTTC.

This clone was observed once. The chain is built from TRBV29-1 and TRBJ2-7, with 12 positions matching TRBD2. V lost 7 bases and J lost 2; bases outside the gene matches: 6. This CDR3 comprises 14 residues. Germline CDR1 SQVTM, CDR2 ANQGSEA. CDR3 coding DNA: TGCAGCGCAACCCTAGCGGGAGGGGCCTACGAGCAGTACTTC. As protein: CSATLAGGAYEQYF.

In DNA form, the CDR3 reads TGTGCCAGCAGCAGCCTGGAAGATACGCAGTATTTT. Amino acid sequence: CASSSLEDTQYF. V gene TRBV7-9 combines with J gene TRBJ2-3; D is uncertain. Germline V gene data show CDR1 as SEHNR and CDR2 as FQNEAQ (reference sequence). V dropped 5 bases and J dropped 5 bases, with 8 bases sitting between them. This CDR3 region has 12 residues.

This clone was detected a few times. The chain employs TRBV7-9 and TRBJ2-7; 7 nucleotides agree with TRBD1. Trimming removed 5 bases from V and 2 bases from J; junction bases left unmatched: 6. The CDR3 length is 14 residues. Germline V gene data show CDR1 as SEHNR and CDR2 as FQNEAQ (reference sequence). CDR3: CASSPGTVAYEQYF. CDR3 in DNA: TGTGCCAGCAGCCCTGGGACAGTTGCCTACGAGCAGTACTTC. Variable domain in full (rest from reference TRBV7-9 and TRBJ2-7): DTGVSQNPRHKITKRGQNVTFRCDPISEHNRLYWYRQTLGQGPEFLTYFQNEAQLEKSRLLSDRFSAERPKGSFSTLEIQRTEQGDSAMYLCASSPGTVAYEQYFGPGTRLTVT.

The chain is built from TRBV13 and TRBJ2-2; no reliable D call. The CDR3 contains 16 residues. The V end lost 0 bases, the J end lost 2 bases, and 10 bases lay between the germline ends. Per the germline V gene, CDR1 is PRHDT and CDR2 is FYEKMQ (reference sequence). The CDR3 loop is CASSLGGLINTGELFF. The CDR3 bases are TGTGCCAGCAGCTTAGGAGGTCTTATTAACACCGGGGAGCTGTTTTTT. The entire variable domain, with the rest obtained from reference TRBV13 and TRBJ2-2, is as follows: AAGVIQSPRHLIKEKRETATLKCYPIPRHDTVYWYQQGPGQDPQFLISFYEKMQSDKGSIPDRFSAQQFSDYHSELNMSSLELGDSALYFCASSLGGLINTGELFFGEGSRLTVL.

The chain links TRBV5-4 to TRBJ2-1; a weak D match, TRBD2 (6 bases). CDR1 SGHNT and CDR2 YYREEE come from the germline V gene (reference sequence). Trimming left V 3 bases short and J 8 bases short, with 24 bases between. The CDR3 length is 17 residues. CDR3: CASSSGPGLIRGDEQFF. As DNA, the CDR3 is TGTGCCAGCAGCTCCGGGCCGGGACTCATCCGAGGGGATGAGCAGTTCTTC.

The chain uses TRBV7-9 and TRBJ2-2; no clear D. V dropped 4 bases and J dropped 0 bases, with 12 bases sitting between them. Per the germline V gene, CDR1 is SEHNR and CDR2 is FQNEAQ (reference sequence). This CDR3 region has 16 residues. The DNA of the CDR3 is TGTGCCAGCAGCTCCCTCCGCCGGGCGAACACCGGGGAGCTGTTTTTT. Translation gives CASSSLRRANTGELFF.

This chain links TRBV9 with TRBJ1-1; D is possibly TRBD1 (6 bases). Trimming pared 7 bases from V and 1 base from J, leaving 14 bases between. This CDR3 comprises 14 residues. Germline V gene lookup returns CDR1 SGDLS and CDR2 YYNGEE. Here the CDR3 DNA reads TGTGCCAGCCCGACCGGGACACAGAACACTGAAGCTTTCTTT. It yields the protein CASPTGTQNTEAFF.

This sequence joins TRBV27 and TRBJ1-5; D is unresolved. Trimming removed 5 bases at V and 8 bases at J, with 16 bases between. CDR3 size: 14 residues. Germline loops: CDR1 MNHEY, CDR2 SMNVEV (reference sequence). CDR3 sequence reads: CASSPTMVGEPQHF. In DNA, the CDR3 is TGTGCCAGCAGTCCGACAATGGTGGGCGAGCCCCAGCATTTT.

This CDR3 is CARRPEGQETQYF. For the CDR3, the DNA is TGCGCCAGGCGGCCCGAGGGACAAGAGACCCAGTACTTC. The rearrangement links TRBV23-1 to TRBJ2-5; a weak D match, TRBD2 (5 bases). TRBV23-1 is recorded as an ORF, its role being uncertain. V lost 9 bases and J 2 bases, leaving 13 bases between the germline ends. This CDR3 spans 13 amino acids.